This entry lists 17 T cell receptor beta chains sequenced from one sample in a study of shared clonotypes between healthy human individuals. Assay: immunoSEQ multiplex PCR; the TCRdb copy retains only in-frame clones and omits some. This table has fewer than 3 million clones, less than 95% appearing once. The sample consisted of naive CD4+ T cells from PBMCs. Subset meaning: CD45RA+ positively selected. These receptors were collected from a man between 18 and 29 years old in good health. Some clones in this sample may be carry-over from other donors' samples.

The chain is built from TRBV28 and TRBJ2-7; TRBD2 matches 7 bases. The V and J ends lost 6 bases and 3 bases, in that order; junction bases with no gene match: 8. The germline CDR1 and CDR2 sequences are MDHEN and SYDVKM. CDR3 length: 14 amino acids. The CDR3 DNA follows: TGTGCCAGCAGGGGGAGGGGCAGCAACTACGAGCAGTACTTC. It specifies CASRGRGSNYEQYF. The variable domain in full, completed from reference TRBV28 and TRBJ2-7, reads DVKVTQSSRYLVKRTGEKVFLECVQDMDHENMFWYRQDPGLGLRLIYFSYDVKMKEKGDIPEGYSVSREKKERFSLILESASTNQTSMYLCASRGRGSNYEQYFGPGTRLTVT.

The chain has TRBV7-9 and TRBJ1-1, with D possibly being TRBD1 (6 bases). Trimming took off 2 bases at V and 1 base at J, with 14 bases between the two ends. The germline V gene has CDR1 SEHNR and CDR2 FQNEAQ (reference sequence). The CDR3 sequence is 16 residues long. The CDR3 spells CASSLRGVQENTEAFF. The CDR3 DNA is TGTGCCAGCAGCTTAAGGGGGGTTCAGGAGAACACTGAAGCTTTCTTT.

This clone has just one count. The chain carries TRBV18 and TRBJ2-1; 9 positions agree with TRBD2. CDR1 KGHSH and CDR2 LQKENI come from the germline V gene. V dropped 3 bases and J dropped 9; count of bases not matched to a gene: 12. This CDR3 region has 16 residues. In DNA form, the CDR3 reads TGTGCCAGCTCACCCCAGGTAGCGGGAGATCACAGTGAGCAGTTCTTC. Amino acid sequence: CASSPQVAGDHSEQFF.

The V gene is TRBV7-2, the J gene TRBJ2-5; D not certain. The CDR3 extends over 11 amino acids. CDR1 is SGHTA and CDR2 is FQGNSA in the germline V gene. Trimming left V 5 bases short and J 5 bases short, with 6 bases between. CDR3 loop: CASSLMETQYF. The DNA for the CDR3 is TGTGCCAGCAGCCTAATGGAGACCCAGTACTTC.

On this clone: Different DNA sequences within this sample yield the same CDR3. The V and J genes are TRBV28 and TRBJ2-7; TRBD1 might be the D (6 bases). Looked up from germline, CDR1 is MDHEN and CDR2 is SYDVKM. This CDR3 comprises 12 residues. V lost 6 bases, J lost 6 bases, and 12 bases lay in between. The CDR3, as DNA: TGTGCCAGCAGCCGGTTAGGGGGCGAGCAGTACTTC. Translation gives CASSRLGGEQYF.

The V and J genes are TRBV2 and TRBJ2-1; 9 nucleotides match TRBD2. Germline lookup yields CDR1 SNHLY and CDR2 FYNNEI. V lost 4 bases to trimming and J lost 7 bases; unmatched junction nucleotides: 5. The CDR3 length is 14 residues. Written as DNA, the CDR3 is TGTGCCAGCAGTGCTGAGCGGGAGGAGAATGAGCAGTTCTTC. This codes for CASSAEREENEQFF.

In the case of this clone: Other DNA sequences of this sample code for an identical CDR3. The rearrangement links TRBV7-9 to TRBJ1-1; TRBD1 aligns across 7 bases. In germline, CDR1 is SEHNR, CDR2 FQNEAQ (reference sequence). Trimming at V came to 5 bases and at J to 1 base, leaving 4 bases not matched to a gene. The CDR3 contains 14 residues. This CDR3 reads CASSLGQANTEAFF. Written as DNA, the CDR3 is TGTGCCAGCAGCCTAGGACAGGCGAACACTGAAGCTTTCTTT.

The chain recombines TRBV28 with TRBJ2-4; the D gene is possibly TRBD2 (7 bases). The CDR3 has 18 amino acids. Germline V CDR1 and CDR2: MDHEN, SYDVKM. V was clipped by 6 bases and J by 0 bases, with 21 bases between them. Here the CDR3 reads CASRRRGLAVVAKNIQYF. In DNA, the CDR3 is TGTGCCAGCAGGCGTCGGGGGCTAGCGGTCGTAGCCAAAAACATTCAGTACTTC.

V and J are TRBV15 and TRBJ2-1; D is perhaps TRBD1 or TRBD2 (5 bases each). The CDR3 consists of 16 residues. Trimming pared 3 bases from V and 2 bases from J, leaving 14 bases between. Germline V gives CDR1 LNHNV, CDR2 YYDKDF (reference sequence). DNA of the CDR3: TGTGCCACCAGCAGGGGACGGGGCTCGACCTACAATGAGCAGTTCTTC. This codes for CATSRGRGSTYNEQFF.

The gene calls are TRBV9 and TRBJ1-2; tentative D call: TRBD1 (6 bases). The length of the CDR3 is 17 residues. V lost 3 bases to trimming and J lost 4 bases, with 22 bases between them. In germline, CDR1 is SGDLS, CDR2 YYNGEE. CDR3 bases: TGTGCCAGCAGCGCCCCTAGGGGGGGACATAACTCCTATGGCTACACCTTC. Translated, it gives CASSAPRGGHNSYGYTF.

The chain uses TRBV28 and TRBJ2-7, with D perhaps matching TRBD1 (5 bases). The CDR3 has 15 amino acids. The V end lost 7 bases, the J end lost 3 bases, and 19 bases lay between the germline ends. CDR1 and CDR2 from the germline V gene are MDHEN and SYDVKM. The CDR3 nucleotides read TGTGCCAGCACTTCCGGCGCGGCAGGGTACTACGAGCAGTACTTC. This translates into CASTSGAAGYYEQYF.

There are a few counts of this clone. The rearrangement joins TRBV27 to TRBJ1-5; D uncertain. Per the germline V gene, CDR1 is MNHEY and CDR2 is SMNVEV (reference sequence). V lost 8 bases and J lost 5, with 10 bases in between. CDR3 length equals 12 residues. CDR3 nucleotides: TGTGCCAGCGGCAGGCTCCATCAGCCCCAGCATTTT. Translation: CASGRLHQPQHF.

The rearrangement joins TRBV5-1 to TRBJ2-1; D remains ambiguous. Germline V gene lookup returns CDR1 SGHRS and CDR2 YFSETQ. The V end lost 3 bases, the J end lost 0 bases, and 10 bases lay between the germline ends. CDR3 length: 15 amino acids. CDR3 residues: CASSSPASSYNEQFF. The DNA for the CDR3 is TGCGCCAGCAGCTCTCCCGCTAGCTCCTACAATGAGCAGTTCTTC.

The chain links TRBV5-1 to TRBJ2-1; the D gene is possibly TRBD1 (6 bases). The germline gives CDR1 SGHRS, CDR2 YFSETQ. Trimming pared 7 bases from V and 3 bases from J, leaving 11 bases between. The CDR3 length is 13 residues. The DNA for the CDR3 is TGCGCCAGCCGAACAGGGATCTACAATGAGCAGTTCTTC. Its protein product is CASRTGIYNEQFF.

This chain links TRBV5-4 with TRBJ2-3, with 7 bases matching TRBD1. The length of the CDR3 is 16 residues. CDR1 and CDR2 from the germline V gene are SGHNT and YYREEE (reference sequence). After removal of 4 bases from V and 3 bases from J, the junction contained 11 bases not matched to a gene. The CDR3 is CASSLVGGRGTDTQYF. The DNA for the CDR3 is TGTGCCAGCAGCCTGGTAGGGGGCAGGGGGACAGATACGCAGTATTTT.

This clone showed up just a few times. Other DNA sequences from this sample encode an identical CDR3 as well. This chain uses TRBV30 with TRBJ2-7; the D is unclear. Germline CDR1 and CDR2: GTSNPN and SVGIG (reference sequence). The CDR3 runs 14 residues. V lost 0 bases to trimming and J lost 0 bases, with 9 bases between them. CDR3 coding DNA: TGTGCCTGGAGTGTACTCAGGAGCTCCTACGAGCAGTACTTC. It yields the protein CAWSVLRSSYEQYF.

The chain combines TRBV6-6 with TRBJ1-1, with D maybe TRBD1 (5 bases). V was pared by 0 bases and J by 6 bases, with 14 bases between. Germline CDR1 MNHNY, CDR2 SVGAGI (reference sequence). The CDR3 consists of 15 residues. As DNA, the CDR3 is TGTGCCAGCAGTTACTCGATCGGGGCGCGCCCTGAAGCTTTCTTT. Translated, it gives CASSYSIGARPEAFF.